This entry concerns a single T cell receptor (beta chain). Its antigen is still unknown. Base qualities are not recorded, but no much larger clone differs from it by a single base. Every donor in the study was a healthy Caucasian. The twin cohort comprised three pairs of female monozygotic twins, all aged roughly 18 to 30 years. The RNA used for TCR libraries was isolated from peripheral blood mononuclear cells. Library creation used 5' RACE. The listed sequencing device is Illumina HiSeq 2000. Template switching introduced a universal primer binding site; the final cDNA contained a unique molecular identifier, enabling accurate counting of TCR cDNA molecules. Specific primers in the conserved constant-segment region were used to synthesize first-strand cDNA for the TCR alpha and beta chains. To control for contamination, every cDNA library was double barcoded, receiving both a SMART-Mk sample barcode and Illumina barcodes. TruSeq adapter sequences and Illumina sample barcodes were added in two successive PCR steps. The TCR alpha and beta cDNA libraries were sequenced on the Illumina HiSeq platform using custom primers. The original pipeline was this. MiGEC processed the raw reads to extract unique molecular identifiers, while MiXCR was used to determine the CDR3 positions. Recombination models were inferred per individual with the repgenHMM and IGoR tools using an EM algorithm. Shared clonotype analysis was performed with the tcR package in R, normalizing sharing by the product of cloneset sizes. Out-of-frame nonproductive sequences were analyzed to study raw recombination free of thymic and clonal selection effects. TCRdb passed the public sequencing reads through fastp at Q25 and MiXCR, retaining productive beta sequences. Merged by CDR3 protein, the rows form single entries marked with the most common genes and DNA. For this entry, the V and J calls and clone size follow TCRdb and not the study's own pipeline. The sample table shows fewer than 900,000 distinct CDR3 sequences, and approximately 21% are seen once. About 4.3% of the sample rests with the top ten.

The sample comes from a study of identical twins (TCRdb year 2016). Some background on the complete study: The study deep-sequenced TCR alpha and beta repertoires from monozygotic twins, unrelated adults of various ages and cord blood to test whether fetal clonotypes persist. Replicate twin experiments were performed at different times using different library preparation protocols to rule out contamination.

Its CDR3 holds 13 amino acids, cysteine through phenylalanine. The sequence is cut down to CDR3 DNA, 39 bases in frame from base 1. At the junction V is shortened by 7 bases and J by 9 bases, with 16 bases in between. What the work shows at the level of the full study, not this receptor alone: Abundant cord blood beta clonotypes carried fewer insertions; young adult naive repertoires showed a weaker similar trend, while memory repertoires showed none. Compared with coincidental sharing between unrelated individuals, an excess of low generation-probability sequences was observed among out-of-frame TCR alpha sequences shared between twins. Excess twin sharing in beta out-of-frame sequences was weaker because fewer shared sequences lowered the signal-to-noise ratio. Zero-insertion analyses could be partly confounded by invariant T cells such as MAIT and iNKT, though diverse VJ usage argued against such confounding for most clonotypes. In monozygotic twins, recombination models systematically underestimated out-of-frame TCR alpha sharing, but the models matched the sharing seen between unrelated individuals. Because the same donors could not be followed over many years, the conclusions depended on cross-sectional statistical analysis.

The same data also went into a second study, on T cells expressing NK-cell markers. In that second paper, the authors write: Three sorted T-cell subsets (CD3+CD56+NKG2C+, CD3+CD56+NKG2C- and CD3+CD56-NKG2C+) from several donors had their TCR beta-chain repertoires profiled. Of the eight sequenced donors, seven were found to be HCMV-seropositive and one was found to be HCMV-seronegative. To restrict sorting to alphabetaTCR-expressing T cells, an anti-gammadeltaTCR antibody was added in several experiments. In over 5 donors, the dominant CD3+CD56+NKG2C+ clonotypes were among the top 10 CD8+ clonotypes and accounted for roughly 1.0-7.5% of CD8+ T cells. Those dominant clonotypes were again the most abundant among CD3+CD56-NKG2C+ cells in a few donors, at about 28.3-65%. Whether the expanded NKG2C-expressing T cell clones were specific for HCMV antigens was left unclear. All eight donors whose samples were sequenced were randomly selected healthy volunteers, three of them men and five women. HCMV-specific IgG was detected in serum with a commercial ELISA kit to determine HCMV serostatus. For over five donors, bulk peripheral blood T-cell repertoires were additionally sequenced from unsorted PBMC. MIGEC handled demultiplexing of the reads and grouping by UMI, while MiTCR was used to assemble and quantify clonotypes. Only TCR cDNA sequences supported by at least two reads were kept to exclude erroneous sequences. The tcR package was used for downstream repertoire analysis, with clonotypes matched between fractions based on CDR3 nucleotide sequence plus V segment. VDJmatch was used to annotate antigen specificity against VDJdb, with one amino acid substitution allowed in CDR3.

The sequence joins TRBV12-3 or TRBV12-4 to TRBJ2-1, with TRBD2 tentatively as D gene (6 bases match). Sequencing was performed on PBMCs. The TCR comes from a woman younger than 30 in good health. The base sequence is TGTGCCAGCACCATGGGGGGTATAAGTGAGCAGTTCTTC. This yields the protein CASTMGGISEQFF.